This note documents a single T cell receptor (beta chain) sequence. This CDR3 contains 16 residues. Germline V CDR1 and CDR2: SGDLS, YYNGEE. With V trimmed by 0 bases and J by 6 bases, 4 bases remained unmatched. Sample treatment: randomized to nivolumab then ipilimumab (arm A) or the reverse (arm B). DNA-damaging chemotherapy had not been given to any patient beforehand. Live CD3+CD8+ CD19− CD56− cells were sorted from PBMCs. This specimen belongs to a study of sequential checkpoint blockade in melanoma. Study as a whole: Randomization was 1:1 between first-line nivolumab→ipilimumab and ipilimumab→nivolumab. After both sequences, patients received maintenance nivolumab.

The table came from immunoSEQ multiplex PCR; TCRdb's copy has only in-frame clones and leaves some out. The table has under 45,000 clones, approximately 84% seen once. This TCR derives from a human donor with melanoma. The V call is TRBV9, the J call TRBJ2-2, with 11 bases matching TRBD2. This sample comprised CD8+ T cells sorted from blood (inferred from file names), obtained from a patient given nivolumab and ipilimumab in sequence. CDR3 loop: CASSVGPGLAAGELFF. CDR3 DNA sequence: TGTGCCAGCAGCGTAGGTCCGGGACTAGCGGCCGGGGAGCTGTTTTTT.